This is a list of T cell receptor beta chains from one sample in a study of blood T cell repertoires in COVID-19. TCRdb keeps only in-frame clones here, not all; method: immunoSEQ multiplex PCR. This table has roughly 400,000 clones, 88% appearing once. Sequencing input: PBMCs or T cells enriched from blood (not recorded which). These receptors were taken from a young woman who had been exposed to COVID-19. The CDR3 runs from the conserved cysteine through the conserved F or W. D genes are given only for firm matches. Size tells how often a clone was seen (once, few, many) or the class of an expanded clone, and some rows leave it out.

cdr3_aa cdr3_nt v_call d_call j_call clone_size
CASSQRERLAGGPDEQYF TGTGCCAGCAGCCAAAGAGAGAGACTAGCGGGAGGGCCCGACGAGCAGTACTTC TRBV3-1/TRBV3-2 TRBD2 TRBJ2-7 -
CASSLGIGDYGYTF TGTGCCAGCAGCCTCGGGATCGGGGACTATGGCTACACCTTC TRBV6-5 - TRBJ1-2 -
CASSPDRDRSYEQYF TGTGCCAGCAGTCCGGACAGGGATCGTTCCTACGAGCAGTACTTC TRBV2 TRBD1 TRBJ2-7 few
CASSIDLVSGDIQYF TGTGCCAGCAGTATCGATCTAGTAAGCGGAGACATTCAGTACTTC TRBV19 - TRBJ2-4 -
CSVEAQGKRGRDEQFF TGCAGCGTTGAGGCACAGGGGAAAAGAGGGCGGGATGAGCAGTTCTTC TRBV29-1 TRBD1 TRBJ2-1 -
CASSQGLRGPEQYF TGCGCCAGCAGCCAAGGTCTCAGGGGTCCGGAGCAGTACTTC TRBV4-1 - TRBJ2-7 -
CSVGLAGGPDTGELFF TGCAGCGTCGGACTAGCGGGAGGGCCTGACACCGGGGAGCTGTTTTTT TRBV29-1 TRBD2 TRBJ2-2 -
CASSRAGGRGDTQYF TGTGCCAGCAGTCGAGCGGGGGGGCGGGGAGATACGCAGTATTTT TRBV6-6 TRBD2 TRBJ2-3 -
CASSLAGQANYGYTF TGTGCCAGCAGCTTAGCGGGACAGGCCAACTATGGCTACACCTTC TRBV7-2 TRBD1 TRBJ1-2 -
CASSYSSREGYEQYF TGTGCCAGCAGTTACTCGAGTCGGGAGGGCTACGAGCAGTACTTC TRBV6-5 TRBD2 TRBJ2-7 -
CASSTMGLTNEQFF TGTGCCAGTAGTACCATGGGACTGACGAATGAGCAGTTCTTC TRBV19 - TRBJ2-1 -